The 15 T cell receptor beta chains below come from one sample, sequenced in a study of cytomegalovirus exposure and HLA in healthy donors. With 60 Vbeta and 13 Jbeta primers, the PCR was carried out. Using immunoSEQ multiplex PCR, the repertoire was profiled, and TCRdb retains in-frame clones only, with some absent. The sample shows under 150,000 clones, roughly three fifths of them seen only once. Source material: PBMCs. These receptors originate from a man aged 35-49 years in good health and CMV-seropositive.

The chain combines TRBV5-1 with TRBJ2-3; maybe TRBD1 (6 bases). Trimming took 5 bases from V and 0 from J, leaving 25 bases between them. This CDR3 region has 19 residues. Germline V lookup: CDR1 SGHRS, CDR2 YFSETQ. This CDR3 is CASRSRGGIRGLSTDTQYF. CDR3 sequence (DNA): TGCGCCAGCAGATCTAGAGGGGGAATCAGGGGATTGAGCACAGATACGCAGTATTTT.

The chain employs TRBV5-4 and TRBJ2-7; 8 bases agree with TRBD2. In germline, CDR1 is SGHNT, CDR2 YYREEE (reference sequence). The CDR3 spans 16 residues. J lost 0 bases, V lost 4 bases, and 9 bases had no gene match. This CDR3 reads CASSPGVRGASYEQYF. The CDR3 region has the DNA TGTGCCAGCAGCCCGGGGGTGCGGGGGGCCTCCTACGAGCAGTACTTC.

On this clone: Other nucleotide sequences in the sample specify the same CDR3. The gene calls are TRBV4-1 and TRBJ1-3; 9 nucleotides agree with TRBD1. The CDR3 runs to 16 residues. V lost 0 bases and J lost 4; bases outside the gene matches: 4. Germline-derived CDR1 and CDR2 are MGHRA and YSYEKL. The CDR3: CASSQEGTGSGNTIYF. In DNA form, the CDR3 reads TGCGCCAGCAGCCAAGAAGGGACAGGGTCAGGAAACACCATATATTTT.

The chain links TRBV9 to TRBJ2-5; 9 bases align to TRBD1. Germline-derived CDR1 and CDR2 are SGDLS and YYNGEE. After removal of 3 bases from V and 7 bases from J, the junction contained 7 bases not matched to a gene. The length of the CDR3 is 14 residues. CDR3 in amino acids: CASSASGGQGTQYF. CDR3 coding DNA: TGTGCCAGCAGCGCCTCTGGGGGACAGGGGACCCAGTACTTC.

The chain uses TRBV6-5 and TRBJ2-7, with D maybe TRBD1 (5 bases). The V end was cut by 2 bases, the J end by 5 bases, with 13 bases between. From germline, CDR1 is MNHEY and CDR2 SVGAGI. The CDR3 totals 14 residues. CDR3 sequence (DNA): TGTGCCAGCAGTTACGGTAGGGGTTCGAACGAGCAGTACTTC. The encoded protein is CASSYGRGSNEQYF.

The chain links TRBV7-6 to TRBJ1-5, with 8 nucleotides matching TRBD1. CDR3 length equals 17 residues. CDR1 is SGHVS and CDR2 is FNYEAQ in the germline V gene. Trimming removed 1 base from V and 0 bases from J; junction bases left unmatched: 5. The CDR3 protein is CASSLGPGGPSNQPQHF. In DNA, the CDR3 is TGTGCCAGCAGCTTAGGTCCAGGGGGCCCTAGCAATCAGCCCCAGCATTTT.

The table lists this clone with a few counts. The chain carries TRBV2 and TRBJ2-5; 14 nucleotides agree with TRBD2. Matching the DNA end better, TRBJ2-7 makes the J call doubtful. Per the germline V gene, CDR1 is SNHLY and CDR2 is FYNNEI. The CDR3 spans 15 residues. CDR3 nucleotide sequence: TGTGCCAGCAGCGGACTAGCGGGGGGCTCCTACGAGCAGTACTTC. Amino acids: CASSGLAGGSYEQYF.

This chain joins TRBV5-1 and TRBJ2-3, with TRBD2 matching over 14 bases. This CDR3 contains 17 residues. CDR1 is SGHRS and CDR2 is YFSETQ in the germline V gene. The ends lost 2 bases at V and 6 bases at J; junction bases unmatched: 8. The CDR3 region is CASSFLGTSGGTDTQYF. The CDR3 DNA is TGCGCCAGCAGCTTCCTCGGGACTAGCGGGGGTACGGATACGCAGTATTTT.

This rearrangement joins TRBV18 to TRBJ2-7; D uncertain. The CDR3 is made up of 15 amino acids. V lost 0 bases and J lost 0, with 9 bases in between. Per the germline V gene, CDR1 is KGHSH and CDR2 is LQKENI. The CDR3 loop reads CASSPPATHSYEQYF. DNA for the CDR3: TGTGCCAGCTCACCACCTGCGACTCACTCCTACGAGCAGTACTTC.

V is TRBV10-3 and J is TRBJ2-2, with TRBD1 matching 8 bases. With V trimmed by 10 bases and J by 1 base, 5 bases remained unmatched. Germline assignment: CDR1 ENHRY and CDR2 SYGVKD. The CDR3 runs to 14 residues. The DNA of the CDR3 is TGTGCCAGTAGACAGGGGATGAACACCGGGGAGCTGTTTTTT. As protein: CASRQGMNTGELFF.

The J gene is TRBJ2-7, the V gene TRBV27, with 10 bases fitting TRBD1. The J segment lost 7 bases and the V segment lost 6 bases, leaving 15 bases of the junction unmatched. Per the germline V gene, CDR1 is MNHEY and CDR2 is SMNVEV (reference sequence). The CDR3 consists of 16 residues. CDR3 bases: TGTGCCAGCAGACGGTCGTGGACAGGGGGGGCCGGAGAGCAGTACTTC. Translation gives CASRRSWTGGAGEQYF.

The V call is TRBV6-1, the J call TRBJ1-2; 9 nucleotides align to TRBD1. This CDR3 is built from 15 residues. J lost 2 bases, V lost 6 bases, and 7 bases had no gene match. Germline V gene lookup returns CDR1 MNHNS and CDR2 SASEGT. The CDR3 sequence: CASRIGTGLNYGYTF. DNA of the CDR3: TGTGCCAGCAGAATCGGGACAGGGTTGAACTATGGCTACACCTTC.

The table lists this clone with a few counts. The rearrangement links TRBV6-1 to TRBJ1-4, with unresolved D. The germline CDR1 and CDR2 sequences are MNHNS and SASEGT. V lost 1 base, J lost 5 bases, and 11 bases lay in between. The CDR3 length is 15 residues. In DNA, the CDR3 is TGTGCCAGCAGTGAAGGCGGCACCCTAAATGAAAAACTGTTTTTT. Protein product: CASSEGGTLNEKLFF.

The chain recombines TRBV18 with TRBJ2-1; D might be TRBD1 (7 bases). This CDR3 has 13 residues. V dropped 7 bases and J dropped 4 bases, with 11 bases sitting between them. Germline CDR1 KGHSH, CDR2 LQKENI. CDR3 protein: CASLTGTYNEQFF. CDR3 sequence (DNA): TGTGCCAGCTTGACAGGGACTTACAATGAGCAGTTCTTC.

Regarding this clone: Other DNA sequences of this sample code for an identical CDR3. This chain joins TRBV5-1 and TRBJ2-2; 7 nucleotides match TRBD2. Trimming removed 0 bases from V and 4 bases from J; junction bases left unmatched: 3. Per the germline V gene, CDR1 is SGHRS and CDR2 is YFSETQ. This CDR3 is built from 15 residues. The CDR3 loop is CASSLVGGVTGELFF. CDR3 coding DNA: TGCGCCAGCAGCTTGGTTGGGGGGGTCACCGGGGAGCTGTTTTTT.